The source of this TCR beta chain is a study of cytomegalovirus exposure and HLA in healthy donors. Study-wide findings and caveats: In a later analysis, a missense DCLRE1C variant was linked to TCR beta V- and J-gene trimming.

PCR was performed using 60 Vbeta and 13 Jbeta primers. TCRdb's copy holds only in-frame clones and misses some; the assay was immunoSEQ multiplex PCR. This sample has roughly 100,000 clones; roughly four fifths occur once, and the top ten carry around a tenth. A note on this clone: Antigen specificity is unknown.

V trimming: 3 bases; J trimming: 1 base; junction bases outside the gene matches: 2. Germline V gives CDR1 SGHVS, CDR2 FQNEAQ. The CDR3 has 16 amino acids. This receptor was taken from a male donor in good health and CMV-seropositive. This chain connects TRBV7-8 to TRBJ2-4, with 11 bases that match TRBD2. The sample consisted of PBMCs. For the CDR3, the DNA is TGTGCCAGCAGCTTTAGCGGGAGGGTGGCCAAAAACATTCAGTACTTC. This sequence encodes CASSFSGRVAKNIQYF.